This record looks at one T cell receptor (beta chain) sequence and its context. The donors gave bone marrow, and they were healthy. This sample is part of a study of cytomegalovirus exposure and HLA in healthy donors. Study-wide background: Earlier, some 170 million T cells were analyzed, and fewer than 120 million unique TCR beta sequences were found among them.

Amplification used 60 Vbeta primers and 13 Jbeta primers. The data were produced by immunoSEQ multiplex PCR, yet TCRdb's version contains in-frame clones alone and is incomplete. The sample records about 90,000 clones, 85% to 90% being singletons. Germline V gene sequence: CDR1 SGHTA, CDR2 FQGNSA. V shed 1 base and J shed 10 bases, with 13 bases lying between them. CDR3 length: 13 amino acids. The chain couples TRBV7-2 to TRBJ1-1; D remains ambiguous. The TCR was taken from a man aged 18 to 29 in good health and CMV-seronegative. Sequences were obtained from PBMCs. CDR3 loop: CASSLGPAFGAFF. The CDR3 nucleotides are TGTGCCAGCAGCTTAGGTCCCGCATTCGGAGCTTTCTTT.